This T cell receptor (beta chain) was sequenced in a study of cytomegalovirus exposure and HLA in healthy donors. Overall study context: In an early release, HLA-typed donors contributed about 80 million unique TCR sequences.

The CDR3 has 19 residues. Primers included in the PCR were 60 Vbeta and 13 Jbeta primers. The assay was immunoSEQ multiplex PCR, and TCRdb's table has in-frame clones only and misses some. The table has roughly 200,000 clones, more than 60% seen once. This TCR was sampled from a woman in her sixties in good health and CMV-seropositive. The sequenced sample was PBMCs. The rearrangement uses TRBV21-1 and TRBJ1-5. TRBV21-1 is described as a pseudogene. The DNA of the CDR3 is TGTGCCAGCAGCAAAGGAAGATTTTTGGCCTTGAGGGCAAATCAGCCCCAGCATTTT. It specifies CASSKGRFLALRANQPQHF.